This is a list of T cell receptor beta chains from one sample in a study of blood T cell repertoires in COVID-19. Some clones are missing from TCRdb's copy, which holds only in-frame ones; the method was immunoSEQ multiplex PCR. Among a few hundred thousand clones listed, around four fifths were seen once. The sample consisted of peripheral blood. The receptors stem from a woman aged 55-70 years who had recovered from COVID-19. CDR3s include the opening cysteine and the closing phenylalanine or tryptophan. The D gene is left open where the match is weak. Clone size is shown for a subset of rows, as once, few, many or a class of expanded clone.

TRBJ1-2 | TRBD1 | TRBV4-3 | 15 | . | TGCGCCAGCAGCCAAGATGGATGGGACAGTTATGGCTACACCTTC | CASSQDGWDSYGYTF
TRBJ1-2 | TRBD1 | TRBV6-2/TRBV6-3 | 16 | few | TGTGCCAGCAGTTACGGGCACCAACAGGGGTCCTATGGCTACACCTTC | CASSYGHQQGSYGYTF
TRBJ1-1 | . | TRBV11-3 | 13 | . | TGTGCCAGCAGCCCGGACACGAACACTGAAGCTTTCTTT | CASSPDTNTEAFF
TRBJ2-1 | TRBD2 | TRBV13 | 15 | . | TGTGCCAGCAGCGTGCTAGCGGGGGGGCGGAATGAGCAGTTCTTC | CASSVLAGGRNEQFF
TRBJ1-2 | . | TRBV12-3/TRBV12-4 | 13 | . | TGTGCCAGCAGTTTGGGACATCTCTATGGCTACACCTTC | CASSLGHLYGYTF
TRBJ2-7 | TRBD1 | TRBV9 | 14 | . | TGTGCCAGCAGCGTGACAGGGAGCTCCTACGAGCAGTACTTC | CASSVTGSSYEQYF
TRBJ2-7 | TRBD2 | TRBV5-6 | 14 | . | TGTGCCAGCAAGGGAGGGGTGAGTTCCTACGAGCAGTACTTC | CASKGGVSSYEQYF
TRBJ1-1 | . | TRBV7-9 | 12 | . | TGTGCCAGCAGCTTCGGGGGGAACCCTGCTTTCTTT | CASSFGGNPAFF
TRBJ2-2 | . | TRBV7-2 | 16 | . | TGTGCCAGCAGCCCATCCCCCGGGGAGCGAGGCGGGGAGCTGTTTTTT | CASSPSPGERGGELFF
TRBJ1-4 | . | TRBV7-9 | 16 | . | TGTGCCAGCAGCTTAACCCGGGGAGCCGGAGATGAAAAACTGTTTTTT | CASSLTRGAGDEKLFF
TRBJ2-7 | TRBD2 | TRBV7-9 | 16 | . | TGTGCCAGCAGCCTCTCTCCGGGGGGTTTAGGTTACGAGCAGTACTTC | CASSLSPGGLGYEQYF
TRBJ1-1 | . | TRBV30 | 13 | . | TGTGCCTGGACCCTCCGGGGGTTCACTGAAGCTTTCTTT | CAWTLRGFTEAFF
TRBJ2-5 | . | TRBV3-1/TRBV3-2 | 15 | . | TGTGCCAGCAGCCCCCTGGCCCTTGGTCCAGAGACCCAGTACTTC | CASSPLALGPETQYF
TRBJ2-3 | TRBD1 | TRBV29-1 | 12 | once | TGCAGCGAGCAACAGGGGACAGATACGCAGTATTTT | CSEQQGTDTQYF
TRBJ2-5 | . | TRBV5-1 | 12 | . | TGCGCCAGCACCGGGAGCCAAGAGACCCAGTACTTC | CASTGSQETQYF
TRBJ1-1 | TRBD1 | TRBV5-6 | 14 | . | TGTGCCAGCAGCCAGATGACAGGGGGCACTGAAGCTTTCTTT | CASSQMTGGTEAFF
TRBJ2-7 | TRBD1 | TRBV6-5 | 13 | . | TGTGCCAGCAGCCTGGACAGGGGGGACGAGCAGTACTTC | CASSLDRGDEQYF
TRBJ2-1 | TRBD2 | TRBV24-1 | 16 | . | TGTGCCACCAGTGAGCCCTCACTAGCGCCCTACAATGAGCAGTTCTTC | CATSEPSLAPYNEQFF
TRBJ2-3 | TRBD2 | TRBV24-1 | 15 | . | TGTGCCACCAGTGGTAGCGGGGGGAGCACAGATACGCAGTATTTT | CATSGSGGSTDTQYF
TRBJ1-4 | TRBD1 | TRBV19 | 14 | . | TGTGCCAGTAGTTACAGGGGAACTAATGAAAAACTGTTTTTT | CASSYRGTNEKLFF
TRBJ2-1 | TRBD1 | TRBV19 | 13 | . | TGTGCCAGTAGGAGGGGGCGCCGGAATGAGCAGTTCTTC | CASRRGRRNEQFF
TRBJ1-2 | . | TRBV11-2 | 15 | . | TGTGCCAGCAGCTTAGACGTAGGGGCAAAAAATGGCTACACCTTC | CASSLDVGAKNGYTF
TRBJ1-1 | TRBD1 | TRBV9 | 16 | few | TGTGCCAGCAGCGTCTCCTACAGGGGTATGAACACTGAAGCTTTCTTT | CASSVSYRGMNTEAFF
TRBJ1-4 | . | TRBV5-6 | 15 | . | TGTGCCAGCAGCTTGGCTGGCAGGGAAAATGAAAAACTGTTTTTT | CASSLAGRENEKLFF
TRBJ2-7 | . | TRBV14 | 13 | . | TGTGCCAGCAGCCAAGATCCTATAATCGAGCAGTACTTC | CASSQDPIIEQYF
TRBJ1-5 | . | TRBV2 | 14 | . | TGTGCCAGCAGGAGGGAACAGGGAGATCAGCCCCAGCATTTT | CASRREQGDQPQHF
TRBJ2-1 | TRBD2 | TRBV6-1 | 17 | . | TGTGCCAGCAGTGAAGTCCCAGCGGGGGGGCCTTTCAATGAGCAGTTCTTC | CASSEVPAGGPFNEQFF
TRBJ1-5 | TRBD1 | TRBV7-8 | 12 | . | TGTGCCAGCAGCGGAAGGACAGGACGCCAGCATTTT | CASSGRTGRQHF
TRBJ2-5 | TRBD2 | TRBV7-3 | 14 | . | TGTGCCAGCAGCTTAAGGGCTAGCGGAGAGACCCAGTACTTC | CASSLRASGETQYF
TRBJ2-1 | . | TRBV4-1 | 16 | . | TGCGCCAGCAGCCAGGAAAGCGGACAGTGGGTGAATGAGCAGTTCTTC | CASSQESGQWVNEQFF
TRBJ1-4 | . | TRBV5-1 | 15 | . | TGCGCCAGCAGCTTTCAGAACCCAACTAATGAAAAACTGTTTTTT | CASSFQNPTNEKLFF
TRBJ2-6 | TRBD1 | TRBV3-1/TRBV3-2 | 17 | once | TGTGCCAGCAGCCAAGAAACCGGGACAGGGTTGGCCAACGTCCTGACTTTC | CASSQETGTGLANVLTF
TRBJ2-3 | TRBD2 | TRBV5-5 | 14 | . | TGTGCCAGCAGCTTGGGCGGGGGGGGAGATACGCAGTATTTT | CASSLGGGGDTQYF
TRBJ1-2 | TRBD1 | TRBV7-8 | 13 | . | TGTGCCAGCACCGTGTACAGGGGCTCTGGCTACACCTTC | CASTVYRGSGYTF
TRBJ2-1 | . | TRBV24-1 | 16 | . | TGTGCCACCAGTGACTCCACAGGGTCCCGCTACAATGAGCAGTTCTTC | CATSDSTGSRYNEQFF
TRBJ2-7 | TRBD1 | TRBV7-2 | 16 | . | TGTGCCAGCAGCTTCACAGGGACAGGGGTATCCTACGAGCAGTACTTC | CASSFTGTGVSYEQYF
TRBJ1-2 | . | TRBV28 | 11 | . | TGTGCCAGCAGCCCGAACTATGGCTACACCTTC | CASSPNYGYTF
TRBJ1-1 | TRBD1 | TRBV11-1 | 11 | few | TGTGCCAGTGGACAGGGCCGAGGAGCTTTCTTT | CASGQGRGAFF
TRBJ1-1 | TRBD1 | TRBV4-1 | 18 | . | TGCGCCAGCAGCCACCTATTCCGGGACAGGGGGAGGGAAACTGAAGCTTTCTTT | CASSHLFRDRGRETEAFF
TRBJ1-2 | . | TRBV7-9 | 14 | once | TGTGCCAGCAGCTTAGTTTCCCAGGGCTATGGCTACACCTTC | CASSLVSQGYGYTF
TRBJ2-4 | TRBD2 | TRBV7-2 | 15 | . | TGTGCCAGCAGCTACCCCGGGACTAGCAAAAACATTCAGTACTTC | CASSYPGTSKNIQYF
TRBJ2-1 | TRBD2 | TRBV19 | 19 | . | TGTGCCAGTAGTTCCCGGACTAGCGGGGGGATCGGGATTGGAAATGAGCAGTTCTTC | CASSSRTSGGIGIGNEQFF
TRBJ2-3 | TRBD2 | TRBV5-1 | 15 | . | TGCGCCAGCAACCCCGGGGGGGCTAGCACAGATACGCAGTATTTT | CASNPGGASTDTQYF
TRBJ2-3 | TRBD1 | TRBV7-7 | 15 | . | TGTGCTAGCAGCTCTGGGACAGGGAACACAGATACGCAGTATTTT | CASSSGTGNTDTQYF
TRBJ2-3 | TRBD2 | TRBV6-1 | 16 | . | TGTGCCAGCAGTGAAGCTAGCGGGGGGTACACAGATACGCAGTATTTT | CASSEASGGYTDTQYF
TRBJ1-2 | . | TRBV2 | 15 | . | TGTGCCAGCAGCGCCGGGGCGGGAGGGACCTATGGCTACACCTTC | CASSAGAGGTYGYTF
TRBJ2-4 | TRBD2 | TRBV3-1/TRBV3-2 | 18 | . | TGTGCCAGCAGCCAAGCGTGGGCTAGCGGGACAGCCAAAAACATTCAGTACTTC | CASSQAWASGTAKNIQYF
TRBJ2-1 | . | TRBV3-1/TRBV3-2 | 12 | . | TGTGCCAGCACTAGCGTCCACAATGAGCAGTTCTTC | CASTSVHNEQFF
TRBJ2-2 | TRBD2 | TRBV7-6 | 16 | . | TGTGCCAGCAGCTATCAACTAGCGGGGGGGACCGGGGAGCTGTTTTTT | CASSYQLAGGTGELFF
TRBJ2-5 | . | TRBV5-1 | 13 | . | TGCGCCAGCAGGGCGGGGAATCGAGAGACCCAGTACTTC | CASRAGNRETQYF
TRBJ2-7 | . | TRBV13 | 12 | . | TGTGCCAGCAGCGCTACAGGTTACGAGCAGTACTTC | CASSATGYEQYF
TRBJ2-3 | TRBD2 | TRBV7-3 | 15 | . | TGTGCCAGCAGCGTGACTAGCGGGGTTACAGATACGCAGTATTTT | CASSVTSGVTDTQYF